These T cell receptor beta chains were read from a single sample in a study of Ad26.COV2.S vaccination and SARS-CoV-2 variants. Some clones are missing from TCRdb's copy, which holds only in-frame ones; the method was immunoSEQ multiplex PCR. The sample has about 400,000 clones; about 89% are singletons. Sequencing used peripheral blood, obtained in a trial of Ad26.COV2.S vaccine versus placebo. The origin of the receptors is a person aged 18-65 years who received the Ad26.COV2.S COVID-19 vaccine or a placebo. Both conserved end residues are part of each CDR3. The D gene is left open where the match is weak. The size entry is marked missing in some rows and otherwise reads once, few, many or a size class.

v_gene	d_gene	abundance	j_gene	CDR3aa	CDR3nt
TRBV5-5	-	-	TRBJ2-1	CASSLVGEQFF	TGTGCCAGCAGCTTGGTTGGGGAGCAGTTCTTC
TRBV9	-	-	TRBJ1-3	CASSVGHTSGNTIYF	TGTGCCAGCAGCGTCGGACACACCTCTGGAAACACCATATATTTT
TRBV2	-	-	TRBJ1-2	CASSEAQNNYGYTF	TGTGCCAGCAGTGAAGCGCAGAATAACTATGGCTACACCTTC
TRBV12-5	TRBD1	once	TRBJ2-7	CASGFWGQGAYEQYF	TGTGCTAGTGGTTTTTGGGGACAGGGGGCCTACGAGCAGTACTTC
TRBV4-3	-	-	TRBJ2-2	CASSQDRSANTGELFF	TGCGCCAGCAGCCAAGATCGGAGCGCGAACACCGGGGAGCTGTTTTTT
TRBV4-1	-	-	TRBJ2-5	CASSPNPTGEGETQYF	TGCGCCAGCAGCCCGAACCCGACAGGGGAGGGAGAGACCCAGTACTTC
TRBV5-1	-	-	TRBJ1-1	CASSSTRANTEAFF	TGCGCCAGCAGCTCAACTAGGGCGAACACTGAAGCTTTCTTT
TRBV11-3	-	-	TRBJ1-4	CASSLGGATNEKLFF	TGTGCCAGCAGCTTAGGGGGGGCAACTAATGAAAAACTGTTTTTT
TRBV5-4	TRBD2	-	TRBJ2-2	CASSLGLAGAGTGELFF	TGTGCCAGCAGCTTGGGGCTAGCGGGAGCGGGCACCGGGGAGCTGTTTTTT
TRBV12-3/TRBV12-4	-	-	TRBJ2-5	CASSLVQGETQYF	TGTGCCAGCAGTTTAGTACAGGGTGAGACCCAGTACTTC
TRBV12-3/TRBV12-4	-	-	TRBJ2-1	CASSLVAYPVQFF	TGTGCCAGCAGTTTAGTGGCCTACCCAGTGCAGTTCTTC
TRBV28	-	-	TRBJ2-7	CASRSMADKFYEQYF	TGTGCCAGCCGAAGTATGGCGGACAAATTCTACGAGCAGTACTTC
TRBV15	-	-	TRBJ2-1	CATSRDHPGASGGQFF	TGTGCCACCAGCAGAGATCACCCGGGAGCGAGTGGTGGGCAGTTCTTC
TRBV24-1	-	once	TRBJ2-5	CATSDPGRDETQYF	TGTGCCACCAGTGATCCAGGGAGAGATGAGACCCAGTACTTC
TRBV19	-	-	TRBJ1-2	CASSPPSPTVHGYTF	TGTGCCAGTAGTCCTCCATCGCCGACAGTCCATGGCTACACCTTC
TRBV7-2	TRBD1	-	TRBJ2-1	CASSLDRGRVSYNEQFF	TGTGCCAGCAGCTTAGACAGGGGCCGTGTATCCTACAATGAGCAGTTCTTC
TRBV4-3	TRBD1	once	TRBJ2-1	CASSQLVQGGANEQFF	TGCGCCAGCAGCCAATTGGTACAGGGGGGTGCCAATGAGCAGTTCTTC
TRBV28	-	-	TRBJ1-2	CASRDFNYGYTF	TGTGCCAGCAGGGATTTTAACTATGGCTACACCTTC
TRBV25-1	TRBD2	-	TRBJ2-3	CASSTGPTLAGRTDTQYF	TGTGCCAGCAGTACCGGACCGACGCTAGCGGGAAGAACAGATACGCAGTATTTT
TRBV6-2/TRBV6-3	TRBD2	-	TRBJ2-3	CASSLAGGPTDTQYF	TGTGCCAGCAGCCTAGCGGGAGGGCCCACAGATACGCAGTATTTT
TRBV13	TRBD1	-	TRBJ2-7	CASSLGTGPRYEQYF	TGTGCCAGCAGCTTAGGGACAGGGCCCCGTTACGAGCAGTACTTC
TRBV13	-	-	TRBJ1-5	CASSLGHRTDQPQHF	TGTGCCAGCAGCTTAGGGCACAGGACGGATCAGCCCCAGCATTTT
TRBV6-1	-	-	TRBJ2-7	CASSEGSGASYEQYF	TGTGCCAGCAGTGAAGGATCAGGGGCATCCTACGAGCAGTACTTC
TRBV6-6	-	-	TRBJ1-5	CASSSTGQQPQHF	TGTGCCAGCAGCTCGACAGGCCAGCAGCCCCAGCATTTT
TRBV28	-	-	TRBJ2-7	CASSLHGAYEQYF	TGTGCCAGCAGTTTACACGGTGCCTACGAGCAGTACTTC
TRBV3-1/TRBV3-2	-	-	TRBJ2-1	CASSLDRFSRKQFF	TGTGCCAGCAGCCTGGACAGATTTAGTAGAAAGCAGTTCTTC
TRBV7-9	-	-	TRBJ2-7	CASSPKPQGTWVRQYF	TGTGCCAGCAGCCCCAAGCCACAGGGGACTTGGGTAAGGCAGTACTTC
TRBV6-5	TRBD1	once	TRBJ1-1	CASSSPDRGTEAFF	TGTGCCAGCAGCTCCCCGGACAGGGGCACTGAAGCTTTCTTT
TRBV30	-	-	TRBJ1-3	CAWSPRIAGIGNTIYF	TGTGCCTGGAGCCCCCGAATCGCGGGGATTGGAAACACCATATATTTT
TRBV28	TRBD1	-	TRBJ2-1	CASSLNRDRAFF	TGTGCCAGCAGTTTAAACCGGGACAGGGCCTTCTTC
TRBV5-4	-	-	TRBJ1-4	CASSPTALNEKLFF	TGTGCCAGCAGCCCGACAGCCTTGAATGAAAAACTGTTTTTT
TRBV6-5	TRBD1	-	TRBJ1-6	CASKRGTAYNSPLHF	TGTGCCAGCAAAAGGGGGACAGCTTATAATTCACCCCTCCACTTT
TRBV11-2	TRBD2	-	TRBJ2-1	CASSSSSGGAYNEQFF	TGTGCCAGCAGCTCCTCTAGCGGGGGGGCGTACAATGAGCAGTTCTTC